Below, one T cell receptor (beta chain) is given with its context. This record comes from a study of blood T cell repertoires in COVID-19. At the level of the study: Sources were T cells, B-cell-depleted T cells, or PBMCs; the material itself was cDNA or gDNA.

Sequencing was performed with immunoSEQ multiplex PCR; in TCRdb, only in-frame clones are kept and a portion is missing. The sample lists 150,000 to 200,000 clones; approximately 82% were seen once. The length of the CDR3 is 12 residues. Germline V gene lookup returns CDR1 MRHNA and CDR2 SNTAGT. Trimming removed 4 bases from V and 11 bases from J, with 12 bases in between. The specimen sequenced was peripheral blood. The sequence came from a woman in her sixties or seventies who had recovered from COVID-19. The chain links TRBV6-4 to TRBJ2-1; D is undetermined. The CDR3 sequence: CASSGLGKKQFF. The CDR3 coding sequence is TGTGCCAGCAGTGGATTGGGCAAGAAGCAGTTCTTC.